The clone carrying this T cell receptor (beta chain) was seen at least ten times. The sample is drawn from a study of T cells after yellow fever vaccination. Study-wide results and limits: Post-booster samples contained most primary-vaccination clones (approximately 96% CD4, around 89% CD8). One caveat is that FACS-sorted repertoires could contain abundant clonotypes contaminating from the bulk population. On day 0, almost all vaccine-responding clonotypes were undetectable in sorted memory subsets.

Universal primer sites and UMIs were introduced during 5'RACE template-switching synthesis of TCR cDNA. TCRdb fed the 5' RACE reads into MiXCR, producing one record per CDR3 protein. This sample has 40,000 to 50,000 distinct CDR3 sequences, with over 5.5% found just once. Germline V lookup: CDR1 SQVTM, CDR2 ANQGSEA. V was pared by 5 bases and J by 2 bases, with 7 bases between. The CDR3 loop spans 11 amino acids. The TCR comes from a man aged 30-40 years who received the YFV17D yellow fever vaccine. Source: PBMCs, either bulk or a sorted T-cell subset (CD4+, CD8+, memory, or dextramer-sorted; not recorded which), taken 45 days after the yellow fever booster vaccination. The chain carries TRBV29-1 and TRBJ2-7, with D perhaps matching TRBD1 (5 bases). The CDR3 DNA follows: TGCAGCGTTAGACAGACCTACGAGCAGTACTTC. Translation gives CSVRQTYEQYF.